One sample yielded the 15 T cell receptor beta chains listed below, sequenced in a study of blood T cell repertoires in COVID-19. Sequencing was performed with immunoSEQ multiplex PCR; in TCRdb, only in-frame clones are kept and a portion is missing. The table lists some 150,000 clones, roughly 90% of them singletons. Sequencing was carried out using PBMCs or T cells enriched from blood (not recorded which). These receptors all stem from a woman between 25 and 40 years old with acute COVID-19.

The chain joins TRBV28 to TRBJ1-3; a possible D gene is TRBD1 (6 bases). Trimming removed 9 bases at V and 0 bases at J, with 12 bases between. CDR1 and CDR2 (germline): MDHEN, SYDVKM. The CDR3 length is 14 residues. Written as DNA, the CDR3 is TGTGCCAGTTATCAGGGGAACTCTGGAAACACCATATATTTT. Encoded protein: CASYQGNSGNTIYF.

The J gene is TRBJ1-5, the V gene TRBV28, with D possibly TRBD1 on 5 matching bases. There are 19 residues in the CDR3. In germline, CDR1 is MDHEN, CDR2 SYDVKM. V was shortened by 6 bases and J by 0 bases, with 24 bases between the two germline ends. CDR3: CASSLRTGGVGYSNQPQHF. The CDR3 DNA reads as TGTGCCAGCAGCCTGCGCACTGGGGGGGTGGGATATAGCAATCAGCCCCAGCATTTT. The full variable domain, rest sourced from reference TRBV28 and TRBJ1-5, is DVKVTQSSRYLVKRTGEKVFLECVQDMDHENMFWYRQDPGLGLRLIYFSYDVKMKEKGDIPEGYSVSREKKERFSLILESASTNQTSMYLCASSLRTGGVGYSNQPQHFGDGTRLSIL.

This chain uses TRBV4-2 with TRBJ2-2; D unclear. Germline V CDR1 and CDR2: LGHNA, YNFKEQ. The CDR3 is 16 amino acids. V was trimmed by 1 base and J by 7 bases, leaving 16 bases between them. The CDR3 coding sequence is TGTGCCAGCAGCCAAGCGGGTCCGGTATGGATCGGGGAGCTGTTTTTT. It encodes CASSQAGPVWIGELFF.

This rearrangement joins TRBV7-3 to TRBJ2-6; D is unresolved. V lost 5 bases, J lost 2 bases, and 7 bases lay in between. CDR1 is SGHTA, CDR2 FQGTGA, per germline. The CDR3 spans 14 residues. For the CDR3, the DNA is TGTGCCAGCAGCCCCGGAGCTGGGGCCAACGTCCTGACTTTC. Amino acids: CASSPGAGANVLTF.

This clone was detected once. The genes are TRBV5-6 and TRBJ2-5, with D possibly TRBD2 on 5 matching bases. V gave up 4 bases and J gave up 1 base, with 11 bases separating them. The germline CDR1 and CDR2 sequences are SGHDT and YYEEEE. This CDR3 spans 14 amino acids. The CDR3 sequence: CASSLGGSQETQYF. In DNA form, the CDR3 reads TGTGCCAGCAGCCTCGGCGGGTCCCAAGAGACCCAGTACTTC.

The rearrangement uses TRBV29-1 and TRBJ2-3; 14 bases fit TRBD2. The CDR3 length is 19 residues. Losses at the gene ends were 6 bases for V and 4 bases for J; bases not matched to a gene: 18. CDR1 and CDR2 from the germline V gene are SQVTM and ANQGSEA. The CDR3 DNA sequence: TGCAGCGTCGAGGGACTAGCGGGAGTAATCCCATATGCCGCAGATACGCAGTATTTT. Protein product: CSVEGLAGVIPYAADTQYF.

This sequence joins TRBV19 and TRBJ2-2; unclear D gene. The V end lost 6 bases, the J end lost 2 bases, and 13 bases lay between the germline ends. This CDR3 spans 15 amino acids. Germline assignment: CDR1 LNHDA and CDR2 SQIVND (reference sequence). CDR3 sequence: CASSPPSSNTGELFF. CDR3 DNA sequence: TGTGCCAGTAGCCCCCCCTCGTCTAACACCGGGGAGCTGTTTTTT.

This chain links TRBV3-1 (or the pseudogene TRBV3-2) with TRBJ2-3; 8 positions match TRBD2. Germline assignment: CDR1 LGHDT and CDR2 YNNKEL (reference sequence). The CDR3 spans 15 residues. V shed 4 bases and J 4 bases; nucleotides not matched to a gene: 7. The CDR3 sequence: CASSRGLVSPDTQYF. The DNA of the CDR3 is TGTGCCAGCAGCCGGGGACTAGTCTCTCCAGATACGCAGTATTTT.

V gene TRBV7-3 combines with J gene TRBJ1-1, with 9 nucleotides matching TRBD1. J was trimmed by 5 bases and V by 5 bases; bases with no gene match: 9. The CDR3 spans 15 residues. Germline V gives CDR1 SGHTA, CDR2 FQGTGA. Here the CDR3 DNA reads TGTGCCAGCAGCAAATCCGGGACAGGGAATACTGAAGCTTTCTTT. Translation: CASSKSGTGNTEAFF.

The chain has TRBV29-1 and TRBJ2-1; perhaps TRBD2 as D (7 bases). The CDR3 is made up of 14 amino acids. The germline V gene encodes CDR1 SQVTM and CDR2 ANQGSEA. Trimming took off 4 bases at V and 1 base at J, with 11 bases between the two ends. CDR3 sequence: CSVAGGASYNEQFF. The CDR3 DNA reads TGCAGCGTTGCTGGGGGGGCGTCCTACAATGAGCAGTTCTTC.

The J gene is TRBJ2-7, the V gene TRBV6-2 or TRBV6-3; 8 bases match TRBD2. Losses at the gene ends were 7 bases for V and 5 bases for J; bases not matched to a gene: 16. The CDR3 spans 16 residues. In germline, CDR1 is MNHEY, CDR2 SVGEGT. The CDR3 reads CASTPRFERESNEQYF. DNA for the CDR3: TGTGCCAGCACCCCCCGGTTTGAGCGGGAGAGCAACGAGCAGTACTTC.

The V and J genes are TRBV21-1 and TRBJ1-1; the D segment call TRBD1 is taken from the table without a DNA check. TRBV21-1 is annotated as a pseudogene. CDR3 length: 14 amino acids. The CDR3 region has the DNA TGTGCCAGGGTCCGGGACAGGGCTCCTAAAGAAGCTTTCTTT. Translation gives CARVRDRAPKEAFF.

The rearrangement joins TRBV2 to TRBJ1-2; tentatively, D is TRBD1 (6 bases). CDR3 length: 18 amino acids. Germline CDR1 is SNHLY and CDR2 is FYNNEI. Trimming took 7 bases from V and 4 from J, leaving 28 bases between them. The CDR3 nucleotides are TGTGCCAGCACTCCCAGAGGGGGGGGCGCGTTCGGAGGCTATGGCTACACCTTC. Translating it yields CASTPRGGGAFGGYGYTF.

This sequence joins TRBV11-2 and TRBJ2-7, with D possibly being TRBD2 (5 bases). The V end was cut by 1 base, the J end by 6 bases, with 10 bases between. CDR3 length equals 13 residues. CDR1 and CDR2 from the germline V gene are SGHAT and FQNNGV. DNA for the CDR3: TGTGCCAGCAGCTTAGGGGCCCGGGGCGAGCAGTACTTC. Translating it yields CASSLGARGEQYF.

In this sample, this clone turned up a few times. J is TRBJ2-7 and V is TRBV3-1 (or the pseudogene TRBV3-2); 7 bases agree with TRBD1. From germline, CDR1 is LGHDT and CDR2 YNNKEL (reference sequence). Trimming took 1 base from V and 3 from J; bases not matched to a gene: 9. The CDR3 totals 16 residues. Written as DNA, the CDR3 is TGTGCCAGCAGCCAAGGAGACAGGGATCTTAGCTACGAGCAGTACTTC. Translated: CASSQGDRDLSYEQYF.